The 10 T cell receptor beta chains below all came from one sample that was sequenced in a study of T-cell memory formation after mild COVID-19. TCRdb used MiXCR to reprocess the 5' RACE reads, holding one entry per CDR3 protein. The table shows approximately 400,000 distinct CDR3 sequences, with roughly 26% occurring only once. Material: PBMCs or a T cell subset sorted from them (not recorded which). Receptors originate from an adult woman who had mild COVID-19 (a few samples of this study predate the infection). Cell type and time point are not known.

This clonotype was seen more than once but under ten times. V usage is TRBV15 and J usage is TRBJ2-5; weak D call: TRBD1 (6 bases). Deletions cut 2 bases from V and 5 bases from J, with 15 bases between. CDR1 is LNHNV and CDR2 is YYDKDF in the germline V gene (reference sequence). The CDR3 is 15 residues long. Written as DNA, the CDR3 is TGTGCCACCAGCAGAATAGGGACATTGGGGGAGACCCAGTACTTC. Translated, it gives CATSRIGTLGETQYF.

The rearrangement joins TRBV18 to TRBJ2-1; 7 bases agree with TRBD2. The CDR3 is 15 residues long. The ends lost 4 bases at V and 10 bases at J; junction bases unmatched: 13. From germline, CDR1 is KGHSH and CDR2 LQKENI. The CDR3: CASSQPTSGVREQFF. The CDR3 coding sequence is TGTGCCAGCTCACAACCTACCAGCGGGGTTCGGGAGCAGTTCTTC.

This chain uses TRBV20-1 with TRBJ2-1; 7 bases line up with TRBD1. Per the germline V gene, CDR1 is DFQATT and CDR2 is SNEGSKA (reference sequence). The CDR3 spans 14 residues. Germline trimming cut 0 bases from V and 4 bases from J; bases unmatched to any gene: 3. For the CDR3, the DNA is TGCAGTGCTAGAGACAGGGGGAATTACAATGAGCAGTTCTTC. It encodes CSARDRGNYNEQFF.

The V gene is TRBV12-3 or TRBV12-4, the J gene TRBJ2-7, with D uncertain. This CDR3 region has 17 residues. V dropped 3 bases and J dropped 4 bases, with 22 bases sitting between them. The CDR3 protein is CASSFVPLAGVGYEQYF. Here the CDR3 DNA reads TGTGCCAGCAGTTTTGTGCCTCTTGCTGGGGTCGGTTACGAGCAGTACTTC.

This clonotype was counted a few times. The chain links TRBV7-2 to TRBJ1-2, with 7 bases identical to TRBD1. This CDR3 is 14 amino acids long. CDR1 SGHTA and CDR2 FQGNSA come from the germline V gene. The V and J ends lost 7 bases and 8 bases, in that order; junction bases with no gene match: 13. For the CDR3, the DNA is TGTGCCAGCATGCGACAGGGTTTCACCATAGGCTACACCTTC. Its protein is CASMRQGFTIGYTF.

This clonotype occurred a few times. The chain joins TRBV15 to TRBJ2-1, with 7 bases lining up with TRBD1. Germline V CDR1 and CDR2: LNHNV, YYDKDF (reference sequence). V was pared by 8 bases and J by 1 base, with 5 bases of the junction left unmatched. The CDR3 covers 14 residues. CDR3 residues: CATGRDSSYNEQFF. The CDR3 nucleotides read TGTGCCACCGGAAGGGACAGTTCCTACAATGAGCAGTTCTTC.

In its sample, this clonotype was seen a few times. The genes are TRBV7-2 and TRBJ1-2; D not certain. From germline, CDR1 is SGHTA and CDR2 FQGNSA. V was pared by 2 bases and J by 5 bases, with 12 bases between. The CDR3 contains 14 residues. This CDR3 reads CASSLSTADYGYTF. The CDR3 DNA follows: TGTGCCAGCAGCTTATCCACAGCGGATTATGGCTACACCTTC.

The rearrangement uses TRBV30 and TRBJ1-1; no firm D call. This CDR3 is 11 amino acids long. CDR1 is GTSNPN and CDR2 is SVGIG in the germline V gene (reference sequence). Trimming left V 5 bases short and J 6 bases short, with 10 bases between. This chain's CDR3 is CAWDGGAEAFF. Here the CDR3 DNA reads TGTGCCTGGGACGGTGGGGCTGAAGCTTTCTTT.

The chain has TRBV5-1 and TRBJ2-2; unclear D gene. Germline assignment: CDR1 SGHRS and CDR2 YFSETQ. CDR3 length: 16 residues. V lost 0 bases, J lost 4 bases, and 13 bases lay in between. The CDR3 DNA reads as TGCGCCAGCAGCTTGGCCGAGGCCCCGGGCACCGGGGAGCTGTTTTTT. Its translation: CASSLAEAPGTGELFF.

This clonotype was seen only a few times. The V gene is TRBV12-3 or TRBV12-4, the J gene TRBJ2-1, with 10 bases aligning to TRBD2. Unmatched junction bases numbered 1, after V lost 1 base and J lost 4 bases. The CDR3 covers 15 residues. The CDR3 DNA reads TGTGCCAGCAGTTTAGTACTAGCGGGGTACAATGAGCAGTTCTTC. It codes for CASSLVLAGYNEQFF.